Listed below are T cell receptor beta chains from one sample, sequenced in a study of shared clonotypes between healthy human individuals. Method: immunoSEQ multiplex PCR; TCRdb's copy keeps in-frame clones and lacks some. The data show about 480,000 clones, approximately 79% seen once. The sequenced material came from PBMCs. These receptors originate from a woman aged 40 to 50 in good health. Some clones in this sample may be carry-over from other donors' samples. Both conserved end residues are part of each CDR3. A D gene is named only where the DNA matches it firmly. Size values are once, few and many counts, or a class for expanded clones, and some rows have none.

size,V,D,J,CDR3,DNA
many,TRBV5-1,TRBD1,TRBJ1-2,CASSSGTANYGYTF,TGCGCCAGCAGCTCGGGGACAGCGAACTATGGCTACACCTTC
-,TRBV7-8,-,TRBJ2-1,CASSPRGGWSLEQFF,TGTGCCAGCAGCCCACGCGGGGGCTGGAGCCTTGAGCAGTTCTTC
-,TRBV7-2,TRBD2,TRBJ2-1,CASSLVYLGRVYNEQFF,TGTGCCAGCAGCTTAGTTTATCTGGGGAGGGTTTACAATGAGCAGTTCTTC
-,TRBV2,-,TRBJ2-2,CASSERGPWTGELFF,TGTGCCAGCAGTGAGAGGGGCCCCTGGACCGGGGAGCTGTTTTTT
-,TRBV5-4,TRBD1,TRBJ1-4,CAGQDGTANEKLFF,TGTGCCGGACAAGACGGGACAGCTAATGAAAAACTGTTTTTT
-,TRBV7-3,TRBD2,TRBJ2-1,CASSLGTGTREYNEQFF,TGTGCCAGCAGCTTAGGGACCGGGACTAGAGAATACAATGAGCAGTTCTTC
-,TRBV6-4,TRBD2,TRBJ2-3,CASSPAGTSGSDTQYF,TGTGCCAGCAGTCCCGCCGGGACTAGCGGGAGTGATACGCAGTATTTT
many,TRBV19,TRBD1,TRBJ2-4,CASSISTGTRNIQYF,TGTGCCAGTAGTATTTCGACAGGGACGCGAAACATTCAGTACTTC
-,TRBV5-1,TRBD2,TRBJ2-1,CASSNSGRVNEQFF,TGCGCCAGCAGCAATAGCGGGAGGGTCAATGAGCAGTTCTTC
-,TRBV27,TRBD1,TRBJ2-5,CASSWGQGESETQYF,TGTGCCAGCAGTTGGGGACAGGGGGAGTCGGAGACCCAGTACTTC
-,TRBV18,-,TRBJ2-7,CASSPPGTTTPYEQYF,TGTGCCAGCTCACCACCCGGGACAACCACCCCCTACGAGCAGTACTTC
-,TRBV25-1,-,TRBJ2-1,CASRGIEQFF,TGTGCCAGCAGGGGCATTGAGCAGTTCTTC
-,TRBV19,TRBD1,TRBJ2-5,CASSTGDSQETQYF,TGTGCCAGTAGTACCGGGGACAGCCAAGAGACCCAGTACTTC
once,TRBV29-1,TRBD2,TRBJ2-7,CSVGLALTTYEQYF,TGCAGCGTGGGACTAGCGTTGACAACCTACGAGCAGTACTTC
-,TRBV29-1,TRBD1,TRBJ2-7,CSVVSGTGSYEQYF,TGCAGCGTTGTGTCAGGGACAGGGTCCTACGAGCAGTACTTC
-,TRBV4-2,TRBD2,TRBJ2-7,CASSQDTSGRAGTYEQYF,TGTGCCAGCAGCCAAGATACTAGCGGGAGGGCCGGTACCTACGAGCAGTACTTC
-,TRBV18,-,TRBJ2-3,CASSPPATTDTQYF,TGTGCCAGCTCACCACCGGCCACTACAGATACGCAGTATTTT
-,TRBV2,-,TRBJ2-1,CASSEELYGEQFF,TGTGCCAGCAGTGAAGAACTATATGGTGAGCAGTTCTTC
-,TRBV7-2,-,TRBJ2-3,CASSLAWSTDTQYF,TGTGCCAGCAGCTTAGCCTGGTCCACAGATACGCAGTATTTT
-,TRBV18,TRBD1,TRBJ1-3,CASSPGTGQVTGNTIYF,TGTGCCAGCTCACCCGGGACAGGGCAAGTTACTGGAAACACCATATATTTT
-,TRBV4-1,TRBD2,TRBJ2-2,CASSQGGLAGVGTGELFF,TGCGCCAGCAGCCAGGGGGGACTAGCGGGAGTGGGTACCGGGGAGCTGTTTTTT
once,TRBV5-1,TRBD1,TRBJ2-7,CASSFTGQGVYEQYF,TGCGCCAGCAGCTTTACGGGACAGGGTGTTTACGAGCAGTACTTC
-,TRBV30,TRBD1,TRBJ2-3,CAWSGQGSRTDTQYF,TGTGCCTGGAGTGGACAGGGTTCCCGCACAGATACGCAGTATTTT
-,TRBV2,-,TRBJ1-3,CASSEQRGSGNTIYF,TGTGCCAGCAGTGAACAAAGGGGGAGTGGAAACACCATATATTTT
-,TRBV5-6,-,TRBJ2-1,CASSLFGSNEQFF,TGTGCCAGCAGCTTGTTCGGGTCCAACGAGCAGTTCTTC
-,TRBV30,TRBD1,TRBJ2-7,CASRTGGGVYEQYF,TGTGCCTCACGGACAGGGGGCGGGGTCTACGAGCAGTACTTC
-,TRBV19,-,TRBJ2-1,CASSTTRISGLDEQFF,TGTGCCAGTAGTACCACGAGGATTTCGGGTTTGGATGAGCAGTTCTTC
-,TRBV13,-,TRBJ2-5,CASSPRPLSPETQYF,TGTGCCAGCAGCCCCAGACCTCTCAGCCCCGAGACCCAGTACTTC
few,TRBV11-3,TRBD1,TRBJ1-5,CASSLAHQRDRAGQPQHF,TGTGCCAGCAGCTTAGCTCACCAAAGGGACAGGGCCGGGCAGCCCCAGCATTTT
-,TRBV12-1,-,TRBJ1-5,CASSLGQGPVGGRNQPQHF,TGTGCCAGCAGCTTAGGACAGGGGCCGGTCGGGGGTCGCAATCAGCCCCAGCATTTT
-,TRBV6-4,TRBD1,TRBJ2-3,CASSDGQATDTQYF,TGTGCCAGCAGTGACGGACAGGCCACAGATACGCAGTATTTT
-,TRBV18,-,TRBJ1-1,CASSPTSNTEAFF,TGTGCCAGCTCACCAACCTCGAACACTGAAGCTTTCTTT
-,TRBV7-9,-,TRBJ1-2,CASSLGSGRSRGYGYTF,TGTGCCAGCAGCTTAGGATCAGGGAGGTCCCGCGGCTATGGCTACACCTTC
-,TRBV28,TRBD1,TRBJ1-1,CASRLRGPTEAFF,TGTGCCAGCAGACTCAGGGGGCCCACTGAAGCTTTCTTT
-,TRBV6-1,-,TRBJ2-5,CASSYEDSVGTQYF,TGTGCCAGCAGCTACGAGGACAGTGTTGGGACCCAGTACTTC
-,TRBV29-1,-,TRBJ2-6,CSVLSSGANVLTF,TGCAGCGTCCTTAGCTCTGGGGCCAACGTCCTGACTTTC
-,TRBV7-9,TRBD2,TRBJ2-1,CASSASGVSSYNEQFF,TGTGCCAGCAGCGCTAGCGGGGTCAGCTCCTACAATGAGCAGTTCTTC
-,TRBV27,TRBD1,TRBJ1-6,CATGTGNNSPLHF,TGTGCCACCGGGACAGGGAATAATTCACCCCTCCACTTT
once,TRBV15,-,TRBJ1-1,CATSRPQTENTEAFF,TGTGCCACCAGCAGACCACAGACAGAGAACACTGAAGCTTTCTTT
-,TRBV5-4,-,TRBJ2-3,CASTPQGWAGTPSSTDTQYF,TGTGCCAGCACCCCCCAAGGGTGGGCGGGAACTCCCTCTAGCACAGATACGCAGTATTTT
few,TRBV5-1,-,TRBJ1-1,CASSLTGFIYTEAFF,TGCGCCAGCAGCTTGACAGGGTTTATATACACTGAAGCTTTCTTT
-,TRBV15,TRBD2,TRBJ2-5,CATSRVGGHTETQYF,TGTGCCACCAGCAGAGTGGGAGGGCACACAGAGACCCAGTACTTC
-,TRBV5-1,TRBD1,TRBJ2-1,CASSPKLTGRIEQFF,TGCGCCAGCAGCCCCAAATTGACAGGGAGAATAGAGCAGTTCTTC
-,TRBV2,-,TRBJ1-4,CASSATNEKLFF,TGTGCCAGCTCTGCAACTAATGAAAAACTGTTTTTT
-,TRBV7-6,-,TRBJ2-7,CASSSPGARNEQYF,TGTGCCAGCAGCTCCCCAGGGGCTCGGAACGAGCAGTACTTC